A single sample gave rise to the 5 T cell receptor beta chains below, sequenced in a study of OX40 agonist ivuxolimab in advanced cancers. TCRdb's copy holds only in-frame clones and misses some; the assay was immunoSEQ multiplex PCR. The table shows about 19,000 clones, with over 75% occurring only once. The input for sequencing was CD4+ or CD8+ T cells sorted from blood, taken in a trial of the OX40 agonist ivuxolimab. Every receptor here comes from an adult with an advanced solid tumor such as melanoma, head and neck, liver or kidney cancer.

The gene calls are TRBV28 and TRBJ2-7, with D perhaps matching TRBD1 or TRBD2 (5 bases each). This CDR3 is built from 14 residues. Trimming pared 5 bases from V and 7 bases from J, leaving 18 bases between. From germline, CDR1 is MDHEN and CDR2 SYDVKM. The CDR3 region is CASSPGTDAWEQYF. DNA for the CDR3: TGTGCCAGCAGTCCGGGGACCGATGCCTGGGAGCAGTACTTC.

The rearrangement joins TRBV29-1 to TRBJ2-1, with D hard to call. Trimming left V 5 bases short and J 2 bases short, with 10 bases between. Per germline, CDR1 SQVTM and CDR2 ANQGSEA. The CDR3 is 13 residues long. The CDR3 region is CSVHKVTYNEQFF. DNA of the CDR3: TGCAGCGTTCACAAGGTTACCTACAATGAGCAGTTCTTC.

The chain joins TRBV7-2 to TRBJ2-2; TRBD1 matches 9 bases. The CDR3 has 17 amino acids. Germline V CDR1 and CDR2: SGHTA, FQGNSA. After removal of 5 bases from V and 8 bases from J, the junction contained 15 bases not matched to a gene. The CDR3 DNA sequence: TGTGCCAGCAGCCCCTTTACGGACAGGGGTCCCTGGGGGGAGCTGTTTTTT. Translating gives CASSPFTDRGPWGELFF. The variable domain in full, with the rest retrieved from reference TRBV7-2 and TRBJ2-2, is GAGVSQSPSNKVTEKGKDVELRCDPISGHTALYWYRQSLGQGLEFLIYFQGNSAPDKSGLPSDRFSAERTGGSVSTLTIQRTQQEDSAVYLCASSPFTDRGPWGELFFGEGSRLTVL.

The chain uses TRBV27 and TRBJ1-6; 7 bases are a match to TRBD1. V lost 5 bases to trimming and J lost 4 bases; unmatched junction nucleotides: 5. Germline CDR1 is MNHEY and CDR2 is SMNVEV (reference sequence). The CDR3 spans 15 residues. The CDR3 region is CASSQGVGYNSPLHF. In DNA form, the CDR3 reads TGTGCCAGCAGTCAGGGGGTTGGATATAATTCACCCCTCCACTTT.

The genes are TRBV28 and TRBJ2-1; D is ambiguous. CDR1 and CDR2 from the germline V gene are MDHEN and SYDVKM. The CDR3 is 15 amino acids. V was pared by 4 bases and J by 5 bases, with 15 bases between. In DNA, the CDR3 is TGTGCCAGCAGTTCTAACCCCCAGGTTAACAATGAGCAGTTCTTC. This gives the protein CASSSNPQVNNEQFF.